A single sample is the source of the 18 T cell receptor beta chains below, sequenced in a study of blood T cell repertoires in COVID-19. Sequenced by immunoSEQ multiplex PCR; TCRdb stores in-frame clones only, minus some. The data hold nearly 100,000 clones, with less than 90% observed a single time. The material sequenced was peripheral blood. Receptors were obtained from an elderly man with acute or convalescent COVID-19.

The chain couples TRBV2 to TRBJ2-7; 8 bases are shared with TRBD1. V gave up 5 bases and J gave up 4 bases; unmatched junction bases: 7. This CDR3 is built from 14 residues. CDR1 SNHLY and CDR2 FYNNEI come from the germline V gene. The CDR3 DNA sequence: TGTGCCAGCAGTCGGACAGGGTTGGTGTACGAGCAGTACTTC. This encodes CASSRTGLVYEQYF.

This chain joins TRBV18 and TRBJ1-1; 9 bases fit TRBD1. CDR1 KGHSH and CDR2 LQKENI come from the germline V gene. V trimming: 0 bases; J trimming: 5 bases; junction bases outside the gene matches: 4. CDR3 length equals 15 residues. In DNA, the CDR3 is TGTGCCAGCTCACCACCGAACAGGGGGCGAACTGAAGCTTTCTTT. Its protein is CASSPPNRGRTEAFF.

This chain connects TRBV5-1 to TRBJ1-6, with a tentative D call TRBD1 (6 bases). Looked up from germline, CDR1 is SGHRS and CDR2 is YFSETQ. V lost 4 bases, J lost 7 bases, and 12 bases lay in between. The CDR3 has 14 amino acids. DNA for the CDR3: TGCGCCAGCAGCACAGGACAGCAGAATTCACCCCTCCACTTT. The encoded protein is CASSTGQQNSPLHF.

The sample holds one count of this clone. CDR3 loop: CSASPSGRDTETQYF. The CDR3 coding sequence is TGCAGTGCTAGTCCTAGCGGGAGGGACACAGAGACCCAGTACTTC. The rearrangement links TRBV20-1 to TRBJ2-5, with TRBD2 matching 12 bases. V lost 3 bases and J lost 4; bases outside the gene matches: 6. The CDR3 totals 15 residues. CDR1 and CDR2 (germline): DFQATT, SNEGSKA (reference sequence).

The gene calls are TRBV6-5 and TRBJ2-1, with 13 positions matching TRBD2. The CDR3 is 14 amino acids. V shed 6 bases and J 7 bases; nucleotides not matched to a gene: 3. CDR1 and CDR2 (germline): MNHEY, SVGAGI. CDR3 DNA sequence: TGTGCCAGCAGGAGGACTAGCGGGAGTAATGAGCAGTTCTTC. This gives the protein CASRRTSGSNEQFF.

The J gene is TRBJ2-7, the V gene TRBV5-6, with D perhaps TRBD2 (6 bases). This CDR3 comprises 14 residues. The V end lost 3 bases, the J end lost 2 bases, and 12 bases lay between the germline ends. The germline V gene encodes CDR1 SGHDT and CDR2 YYEEEE. The chain's CDR3 is CASSSRPGAYEQYF. In DNA form, the CDR3 reads TGTGCCAGCAGCTCCCGGCCGGGGGCCTACGAGCAGTACTTC.

This chain joins TRBV6-2 or TRBV6-3 and TRBJ2-7, with 8 bases matching TRBD2. The germline V gene encodes CDR1 MNHEY and CDR2 SVGEGT. Trimming took 4 bases from V and 1 from J; bases not matched to a gene: 21. This CDR3 region has 20 residues. DNA of the CDR3: TGTGCCAGCAGTTCTCAAACAGGGTACCGCTTGGCGGGAGGTTCCTACGAGCAGTACTTC. Translation: CASSSQTGYRLAGGSYEQYF.

This clone was seen only a few times. This chain joins TRBV7-2 and TRBJ2-7; 9 nucleotides match TRBD1. The CDR3 is made up of 15 amino acids. CDR1 SGHTA and CDR2 FQGNSA come from the germline V gene. Trimming took 5 bases from V and 5 from J; bases not matched to a gene: 10. CDR3 residues: CASSTAGTGYHEQYF. CDR3 DNA: TGTGCCAGCAGCACCGCCGGGACAGGGTACCACGAGCAGTACTTC.

In this sample, this clone turned up once. The rearrangement uses TRBV11-2 and TRBJ2-5, with 10 nucleotides matching TRBD1. Germline loops: CDR1 SGHAT, CDR2 FQNNGV. CDR3 size: 17 residues. V was pared by 0 bases and J by 5 bases, with 9 bases of the junction left unmatched. CDR3 coding DNA: TGTGCCAGCAGCTTAGACTCCGGGACAGGGGTTTGGGAGACCCAGTACTTC. Protein product: CASSLDSGTGVWETQYF.

This sequence joins TRBV11-3 and TRBJ2-1; TRBD1 matches 8 bases. Losses at the gene ends were 5 bases for V and 8 bases for J; bases not matched to a gene: 11. The CDR3 consists of 15 residues. CDR1 and CDR2 (germline): SGHNT, YENEEA. The CDR3 DNA reads TGTGCCAGCAGCCCAGGACAGGGACAAATTTATGAGCAGTTCTTC. Its translation: CASSPGQGQIYEQFF.

This rearrangement joins TRBV7-9 to TRBJ2-2, with unresolved D. Germline assignment: CDR1 SEHNR and CDR2 FQNEAQ (reference sequence). The V end lost 7 bases, the J end lost 2 bases, and 14 bases lay between the germline ends. The CDR3 spans 15 residues. The CDR3 protein is CASKWVETNTGELFF. The CDR3 DNA sequence: TGTGCCAGCAAATGGGTGGAGACCAACACCGGGGAGCTGTTTTTT.

The J gene is TRBJ2-1, the V gene TRBV7-2, with 8 positions matching TRBD2. This CDR3 is 16 amino acids long. With V trimmed by 4 bases and J by 3 bases, 8 bases remained unmatched. Germline V gene data show CDR1 as SGHTA and CDR2 as FQGNSA. The CDR3 protein is CASSSGAGDSYNEQFF. The CDR3 nucleotides are TGTGCCAGCAGCTCAGGAGCGGGGGATAGCTACAATGAGCAGTTCTTC.

CDR3 residues: CASSYSNFRADTQYF. In DNA form, the CDR3 reads TGTGCCAGCAGTTACTCGAACTTTAGAGCAGATACGCAGTATTTT. The chain has TRBV6-2 or TRBV6-3 and TRBJ2-3, with D unclear. Germline V CDR1 and CDR2: MNHEY, SVGEGT. Trimming removed 0 bases at V and 4 bases at J, with 11 bases between. The CDR3 spans 15 residues.

This clone was seen more than once but under ten times. This chain links TRBV19 with TRBJ2-2, with 7 bases aligning to TRBD2. The V and J ends lost 9 bases and 8 bases, in that order; junction bases with no gene match: 12. Germline loops: CDR1 LNHDA, CDR2 SQIVND (reference sequence). The CDR3 contains 14 residues. In DNA, the CDR3 is TGTGCCAGCAGAGCGGGGCTAGCGGAGGGGGAGCTGTTTTTT. Protein sequence: CASRAGLAEGELFF.

This clone was counted many times. This rearrangement joins TRBV6-5 to TRBJ1-5, with TRBD1 identical over 9 bases. Germline V gives CDR1 MNHEY, CDR2 SVGAGI. The CDR3 loop spans 14 amino acids. V shed 4 bases and J 2 bases; nucleotides not matched to a gene: 0. This CDR3 reads CASSWTGGNQPQHF. The CDR3 DNA is TGTGCCAGCAGTTGGACAGGGGGCAATCAGCCCCAGCATTTT.

CDR3 amino acids: CASSLAGGPGEQFF. The DNA of the CDR3 is TGTGCCAGCAGTCTAGCGGGAGGGCCGGGTGAGCAGTTCTTC. This rearrangement joins TRBV28 to TRBJ2-1; 12 bases line up with TRBD2. Germline V gives CDR1 MDHEN, CDR2 SYDVKM. After removal of 5 bases from V and 9 bases from J, the junction contained 5 bases not matched to a gene. This CDR3 region has 14 residues. Full variable domain (rest looked up from reference TRBV28 and TRBJ2-1): DVKVTQSSRYLVKRTGEKVFLECVQDMDHENMFWYRQDPGLGLRLIYFSYDVKMKEKGDIPEGYSVSREKKERFSLILESASTNQTSMYLCASSLAGGPGEQFFGPGTRLTVL.

The chain joins TRBV28 to TRBJ1-2; D might be TRBD1 (5 bases). The CDR3 loop spans 15 amino acids. Germline V gives CDR1 MDHEN, CDR2 SYDVKM. Between the trimmed V and J ends, which lost 10 bases and 5 bases, there was a span of 23 bases. CDR3 loop: CATLLSDARGYGYTF. CDR3 in DNA: TGTGCCACCCTTCTATCGGACGCCCGGGGGTATGGCTACACCTTC.

The chain uses TRBV19 and TRBJ1-1; a possible D gene is TRBD1 (6 bases). The CDR3 contains 14 residues. Germline V CDR1 and CDR2: LNHDA, SQIVND (reference sequence). Trimming took 4 bases from V and 1 from J, leaving 10 bases between them. The CDR3 loop reads CASSTGGQNTEAFF. The CDR3 DNA reads as TGTGCCAGTAGTACGGGGGGACAGAACACTGAAGCTTTCTTT. Drawing the rest from reference TRBV19 and TRBJ1-1, the complete variable domain is DGGITQSPKYLFRKEGQNVTLSCEQNLNHDAMYWYRQDPGQGLRLIYYSQIVNDFQKGDIAEGYSVSREKKESFPLTVTSAQKNPTAFYLCASSTGGQNTEAFFGQGTRLTVV.